The sequence of this T cell receptor (beta chain) was determined in a study of cytomegalovirus exposure and HLA in healthy donors. In the study overall: In a previous analysis, 120 million or so unique TCR beta sequences were found from some 180 million T cells. Whole-study findings and limits: Earlier results showed most TCR beta V segments being productive about 87% or about 30% of the time.

Between the trimmed V and J ends, which lost 6 bases and 5 bases, there was a span of 11 bases. CDR1 SNHLY and CDR2 FYNNEI come from the germline V gene. This CDR3 is 13 amino acids long. In the PCR, 60 Vbeta and 13 Jbeta primers were used. Clones were sequenced by immunoSEQ multiplex PCR, and TCRdb holds only the in-frame ones, with some missing. The sample carries around 63,000 clones, around 80% recorded once. With respect to this clone: Its antigen is unidentified.

Sequenced input: PBMCs. This chain links TRBV2 with TRBJ2-1; possible D gene TRBD1, 5 bases. The receptor's source is a woman in her thirties in good health and CMV-seronegative. The CDR3: CASRMDTNNEQFF. The DNA for the CDR3 is TGTGCCAGCAGGATGGACACCAACAATGAGCAGTTCTTC.